The T cell receptor beta chain under discussion was sequenced for a study of response to subunit inactivated influenza vaccine. The CDR3 has 15 residues. Trimming shortened V by 3 bases and J by 0 bases, and 10 bases separated the two germline ends. Germline CDR1 reads LGHNA; CDR2 reads YSLEER. TCRdb re-called the RT-PCR reads through MiXCR, storing one row per CDR3 protein. This sample yields about 570,000 distinct CDR3 sequences, of which about 11% are seen a single time; approximately 9.9% belongs to the top ten. In its sample, this clonotype was seen a few times. These data were also filed under a second study, of T cells expressing NK-cell markers. According to that study: Production of TCR beta cDNA relied on 5'RACE template switching with UMIs. Sorted CD3+CD56+NKG2C+, CD3+CD56+NKG2C- and CD3+CD56-NKG2C+ T-cell subsets were beta-chain profiled. In a few donors, dominant clonotypes made up roughly 25-60.1% of CD3+CD56-NKG2C+ cells.

V and J are TRBV4-3 and TRBJ2-3, with D possibly TRBD2 on 6 matching bases. The sample consisted of PBMCs from blood, taken on the day of vaccination. The origin of this receptor is a man aged 50-59 years who received an inactivated influenza vaccine. The CDR3 DNA is TGCGCCAGCAGCCATCGCGGGGAGAGCACAGATACGCAGTATTTT. This codes for CASSHRGESTDTQYF.